Listed here is a single TCR beta chain. Across fewer than 25 US areas, participants ranged in age from roughly 18 to 95 years. Assignments of participants to cohorts depended upon their own reported clinical history. These data belong to a study of blood T cell repertoires in COVID-19. On the study more broadly: Samples came from the United States, Italy and Spain, spanning acute and convalescent COVID-19.

Profiling relied on immunoSEQ multiplex PCR, and the TCRdb table lists in-frame clones only, not all of them. The sample lists approximately 320,000 clones, about nine tenths occurring once. The germline V gene encodes CDR1 SGHTS and CDR2 YDEGEE. The CDR3 loop spans 13 amino acids. The V and J ends lost 6 bases and 5 bases respectively, with 14 bases between them. The rearrangement links TRBV5-8 to TRBJ1-2; D is undetermined. The sequence derives from a woman aged 18-35 years who had recovered from COVID-19. Sequencing input: PBMCs or T cells enriched from blood (not recorded which). In DNA form, the CDR3 reads TGTGCCAGCACCTACTTCAACAGTTATGGCTACACCTTC. Translation gives CASTYFNSYGYTF.